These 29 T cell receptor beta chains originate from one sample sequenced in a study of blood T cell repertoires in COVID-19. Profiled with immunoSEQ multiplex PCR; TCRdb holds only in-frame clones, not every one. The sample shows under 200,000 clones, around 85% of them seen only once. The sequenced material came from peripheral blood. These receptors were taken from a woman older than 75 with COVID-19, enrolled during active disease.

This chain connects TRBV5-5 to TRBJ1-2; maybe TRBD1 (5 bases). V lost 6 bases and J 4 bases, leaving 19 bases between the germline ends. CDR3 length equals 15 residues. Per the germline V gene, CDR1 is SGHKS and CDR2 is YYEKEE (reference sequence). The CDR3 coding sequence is TGTGCCAGCACCTTCGGGGGGGGAAGAAGCTATGGCTACACCTTC. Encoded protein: CASTFGGGRSYGYTF.

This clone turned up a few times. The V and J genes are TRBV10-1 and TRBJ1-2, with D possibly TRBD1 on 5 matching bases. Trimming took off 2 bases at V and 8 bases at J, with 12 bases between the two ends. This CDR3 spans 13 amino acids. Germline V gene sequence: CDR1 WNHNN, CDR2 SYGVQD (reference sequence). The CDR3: CASSEDSRAGYTF. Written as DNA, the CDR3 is TGCGCCAGCAGTGAGGACAGCCGGGCCGGCTACACCTTC.

This CDR3 reads CSASRGDRDSPLHF. Written as DNA, the CDR3 is TGCAGTGCTAGTCGTGGGGACAGGGATTCACCCCTCCACTTT. The rearrangement uses TRBV20-1 and TRBJ1-6; 9 nucleotides line up with TRBD1. The CDR3 spans 14 residues. Germline CDR1 and CDR2: DFQATT and SNEGSKA (reference sequence). After removal of 3 bases from V and 8 bases from J, the junction contained 5 bases not matched to a gene.

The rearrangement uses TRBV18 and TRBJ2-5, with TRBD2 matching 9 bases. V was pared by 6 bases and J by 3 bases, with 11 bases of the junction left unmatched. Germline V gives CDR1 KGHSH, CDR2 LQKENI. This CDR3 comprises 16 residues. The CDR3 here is CASSPFPRLAEETQYF. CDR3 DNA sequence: TGTGCCAGCTCCCCCTTTCCCAGACTAGCGGAAGAGACCCAGTACTTC.

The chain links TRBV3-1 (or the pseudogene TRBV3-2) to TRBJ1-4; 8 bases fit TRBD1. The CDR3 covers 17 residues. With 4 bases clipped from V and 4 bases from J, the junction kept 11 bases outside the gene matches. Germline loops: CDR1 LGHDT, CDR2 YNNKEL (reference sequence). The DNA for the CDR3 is TGTGCCAGCAGCCTTAACCTGGGGACAGGACTTAATGAAAAACTGTTTTTT. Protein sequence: CASSLNLGTGLNEKLFF.

This CDR3 reads CASSLGRQGRAFF. In DNA, the CDR3 is TGCGCCAGCAGCTTGGGTCGGCAGGGCCGGGCTTTCTTT. This chain connects TRBV5-1 to TRBJ1-1, with D maybe TRBD1 (5 bases). The germline gives CDR1 SGHRS, CDR2 YFSETQ. The V and J ends lost 0 bases and 11 bases respectively, with 14 bases between them. This CDR3 is 13 amino acids long.

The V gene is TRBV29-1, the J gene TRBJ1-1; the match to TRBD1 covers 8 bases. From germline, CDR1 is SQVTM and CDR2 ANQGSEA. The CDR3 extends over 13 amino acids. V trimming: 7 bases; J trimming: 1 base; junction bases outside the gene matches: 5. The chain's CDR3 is CSAQGQGNTEAFF. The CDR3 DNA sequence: TGCAGCGCCCAAGGACAGGGGAACACTGAAGCTTTCTTT.

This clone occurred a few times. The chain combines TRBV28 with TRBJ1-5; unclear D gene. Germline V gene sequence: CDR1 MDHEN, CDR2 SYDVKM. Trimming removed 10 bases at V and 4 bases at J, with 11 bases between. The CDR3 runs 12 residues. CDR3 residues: CAIGGGNQPQHF. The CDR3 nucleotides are TGTGCCATCGGCGGCGGAAATCAGCCCCAGCATTTT.

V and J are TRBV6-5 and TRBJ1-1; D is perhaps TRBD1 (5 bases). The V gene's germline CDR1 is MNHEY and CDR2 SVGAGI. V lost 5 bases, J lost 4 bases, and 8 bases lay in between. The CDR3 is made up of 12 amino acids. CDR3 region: CASSPGGTEAFF. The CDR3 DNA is TGTGCCAGCAGTCCCGGGGGCACTGAAGCTTTCTTT.

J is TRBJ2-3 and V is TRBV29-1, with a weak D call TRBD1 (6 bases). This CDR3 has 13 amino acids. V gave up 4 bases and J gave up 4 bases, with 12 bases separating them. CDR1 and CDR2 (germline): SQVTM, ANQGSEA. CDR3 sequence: CSVVQGSADTQYF. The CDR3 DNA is TGCAGCGTTGTGCAGGGGAGTGCAGATACGCAGTATTTT.

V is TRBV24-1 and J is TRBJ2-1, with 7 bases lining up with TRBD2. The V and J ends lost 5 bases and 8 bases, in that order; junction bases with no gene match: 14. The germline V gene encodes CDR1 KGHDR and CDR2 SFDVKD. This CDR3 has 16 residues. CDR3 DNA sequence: TGTGCCACCAGTGCCATGACTAGCAGTACTGTCGATGAGCAGTTCTTC. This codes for CATSAMTSSTVDEQFF.

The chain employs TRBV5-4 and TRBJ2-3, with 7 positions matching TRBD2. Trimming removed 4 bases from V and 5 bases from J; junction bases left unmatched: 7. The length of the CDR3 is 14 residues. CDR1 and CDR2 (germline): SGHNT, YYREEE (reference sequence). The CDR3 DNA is TGTGCCAGCAGCGAGCGGGAAGGTGTAGATACGCAGTATTTT. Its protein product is CASSEREGVDTQYF.

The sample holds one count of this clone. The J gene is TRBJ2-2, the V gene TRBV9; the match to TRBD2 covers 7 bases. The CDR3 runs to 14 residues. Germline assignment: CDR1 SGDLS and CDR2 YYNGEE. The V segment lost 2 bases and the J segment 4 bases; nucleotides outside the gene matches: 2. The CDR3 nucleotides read TGTGCCAGCAGCGTGGGGGGGTCCACCGGGGAGCTGTTTTTT. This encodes CASSVGGSTGELFF.

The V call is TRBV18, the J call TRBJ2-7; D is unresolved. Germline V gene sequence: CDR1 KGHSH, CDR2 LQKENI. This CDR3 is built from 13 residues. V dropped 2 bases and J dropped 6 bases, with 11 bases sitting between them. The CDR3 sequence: CASSPKERGEQYF. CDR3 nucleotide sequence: TGTGCCAGCTCACCAAAGGAACGAGGCGAGCAGTACTTC.

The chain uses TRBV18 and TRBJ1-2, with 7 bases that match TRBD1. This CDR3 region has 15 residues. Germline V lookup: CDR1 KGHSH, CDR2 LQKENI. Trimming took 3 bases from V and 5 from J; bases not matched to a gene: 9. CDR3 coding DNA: TGTGCCAGCTCACCCGCAAGGACAGGCATATATGGCTACACCTTC. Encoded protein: CASSPARTGIYGYTF.

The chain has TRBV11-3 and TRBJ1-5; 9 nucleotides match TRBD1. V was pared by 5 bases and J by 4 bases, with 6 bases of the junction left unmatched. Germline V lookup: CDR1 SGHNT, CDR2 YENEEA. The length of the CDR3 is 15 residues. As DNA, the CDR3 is TGTGCCAGCAGCGAAAGGGACAGGGCGAATCAGCCCCAGCATTTT. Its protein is CASSERDRANQPQHF.

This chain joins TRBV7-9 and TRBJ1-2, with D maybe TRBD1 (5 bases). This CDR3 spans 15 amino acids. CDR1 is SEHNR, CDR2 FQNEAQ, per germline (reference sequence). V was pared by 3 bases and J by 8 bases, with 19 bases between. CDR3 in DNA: TGTGCCAGCAGCTTGCTCCCCCCCACCGGGGGAGGCTACACCTTC. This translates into CASSLLPPTGGGYTF.

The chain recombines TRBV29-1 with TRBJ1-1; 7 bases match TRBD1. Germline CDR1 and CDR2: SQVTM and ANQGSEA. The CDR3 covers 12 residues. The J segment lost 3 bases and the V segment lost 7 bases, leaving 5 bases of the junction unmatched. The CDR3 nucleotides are TGCAGCGGCGCCAGGGGGGACACTGAAGCTTTCTTT. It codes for CSGARGDTEAFF.

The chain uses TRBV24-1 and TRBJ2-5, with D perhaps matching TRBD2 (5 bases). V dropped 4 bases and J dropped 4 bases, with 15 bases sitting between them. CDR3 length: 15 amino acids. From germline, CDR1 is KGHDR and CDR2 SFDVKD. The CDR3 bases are TGTGCCACCAGTGACCCTCGGGGAGAAGCAGAGACCCAGTACTTC. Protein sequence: CATSDPRGEAETQYF.

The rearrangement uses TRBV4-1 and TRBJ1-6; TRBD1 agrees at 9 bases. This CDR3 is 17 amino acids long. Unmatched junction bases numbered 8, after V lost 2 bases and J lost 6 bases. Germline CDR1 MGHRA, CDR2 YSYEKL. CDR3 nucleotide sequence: TGCGCCAGCAGCCAACTTCCACCGGGACAGGGTAATTCACCCCTCCACTTT. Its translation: CASSQLPPGQGNSPLHF.

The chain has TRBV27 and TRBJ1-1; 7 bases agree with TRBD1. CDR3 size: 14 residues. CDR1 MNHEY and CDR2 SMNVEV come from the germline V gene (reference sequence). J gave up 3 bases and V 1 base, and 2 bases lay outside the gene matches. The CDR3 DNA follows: TGTGCCAGCAGTTTATTCGGACAGGACACTGAAGCTTTCTTT. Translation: CASSLFGQDTEAFF.

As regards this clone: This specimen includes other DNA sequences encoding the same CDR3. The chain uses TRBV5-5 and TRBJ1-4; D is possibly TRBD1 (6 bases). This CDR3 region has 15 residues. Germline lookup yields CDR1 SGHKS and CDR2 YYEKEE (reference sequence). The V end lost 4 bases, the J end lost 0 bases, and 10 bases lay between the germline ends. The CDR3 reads CASSPRTATNEKLFF. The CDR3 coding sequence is TGTGCCAGCAGCCCCCGGACAGCAACTAATGAAAAACTGTTTTTT.

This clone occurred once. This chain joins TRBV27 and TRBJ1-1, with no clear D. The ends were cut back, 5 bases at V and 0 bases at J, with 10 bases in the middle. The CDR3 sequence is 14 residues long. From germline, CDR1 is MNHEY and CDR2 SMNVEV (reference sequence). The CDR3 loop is CASSGRGMNTEAFF. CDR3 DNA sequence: TGTGCCAGCAGTGGCAGAGGAATGAACACTGAAGCTTTCTTT.

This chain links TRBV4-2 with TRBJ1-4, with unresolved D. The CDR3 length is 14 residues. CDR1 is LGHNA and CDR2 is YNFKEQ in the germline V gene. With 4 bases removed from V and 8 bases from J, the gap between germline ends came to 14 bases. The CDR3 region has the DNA TGTGCCAGCAGCCCCGCCCGTAACAGAGAAAAACTGTTTTTT. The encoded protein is CASSPARNREKLFF.

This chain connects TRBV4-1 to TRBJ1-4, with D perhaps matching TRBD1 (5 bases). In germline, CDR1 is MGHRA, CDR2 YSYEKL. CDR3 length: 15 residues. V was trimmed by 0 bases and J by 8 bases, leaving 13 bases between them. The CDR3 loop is CASSQDRAGAEKLFF. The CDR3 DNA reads TGCGCCAGCAGCCAAGACAGGGCTGGGGCGGAAAAACTGTTTTTT.

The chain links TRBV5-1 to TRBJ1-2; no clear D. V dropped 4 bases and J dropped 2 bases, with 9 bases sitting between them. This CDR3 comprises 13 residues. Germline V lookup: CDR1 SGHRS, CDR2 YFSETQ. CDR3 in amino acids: CASSVRGNYGYTF. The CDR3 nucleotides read TGCGCCAGCAGCGTTCGAGGGAACTATGGCTACACCTTC. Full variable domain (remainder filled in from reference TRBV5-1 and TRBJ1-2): KAGVTQTPRYLIKTRGQQVTLSCSPISGHRSVSWYQQTPGQGLQFLFEYFSETQRNKGNFPGRFSGRQFSNSRSEMNVSTLELGDSALYLCASSVRGNYGYTFGSGTRLTVV.

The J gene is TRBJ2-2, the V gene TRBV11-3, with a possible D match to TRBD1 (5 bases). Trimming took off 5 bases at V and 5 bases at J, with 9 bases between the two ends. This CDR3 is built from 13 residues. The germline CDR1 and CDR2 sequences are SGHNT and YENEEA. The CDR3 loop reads CASSPGLTGELFF. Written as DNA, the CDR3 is TGTGCCAGCAGCCCAGGGTTAACCGGGGAGCTGTTTTTT.

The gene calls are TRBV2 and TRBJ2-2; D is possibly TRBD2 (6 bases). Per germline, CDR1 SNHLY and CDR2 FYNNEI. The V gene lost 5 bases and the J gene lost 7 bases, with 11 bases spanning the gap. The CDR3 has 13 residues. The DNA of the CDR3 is TGTGCCAGCAGTAATAGCGGTGGCGGGGAGCTGTTTTTT. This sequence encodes CASSNSGGGELFF.

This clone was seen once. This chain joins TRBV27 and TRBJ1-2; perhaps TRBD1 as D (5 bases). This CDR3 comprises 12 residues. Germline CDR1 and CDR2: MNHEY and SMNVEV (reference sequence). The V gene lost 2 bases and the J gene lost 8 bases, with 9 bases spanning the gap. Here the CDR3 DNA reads TGTGCCAGCAGTTTAAGGGGTTACGGCTACACCTTC. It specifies CASSLRGYGYTF.